Detailed here is one T cell receptor (beta chain). Its antigen is unknown. The sample comes from a study of cytomegalovirus exposure and HLA in healthy donors. Overall study context: The roughly 110 validation repertoires matched the 666 first-cohort repertoires in platform, a later analysis reported. The study's findings and limits: Reportedly, diagnosis of cytomegalovirus status by the classifier showed high specificity and sensitivity.

The germline gives CDR1 MNHEY, CDR2 SVGAGI. The CDR3 covers 14 residues. V gave up 6 bases and J gave up 5 bases, with 14 bases separating them. Method: immunoSEQ multiplex PCR; TCRdb's copy keeps in-frame clones and lacks some. This table has approximately 200,000 clones, 75% to 85% appearing once. The genes are TRBV6-5 and TRBJ2-1; the D gene is possibly TRBD2 (6 bases). The receptor's source is a woman under 40 in good health and CMV-seropositive. Source material: PBMCs. The CDR3 spells CASSPMAGNNEQFF. The CDR3 DNA follows: TGTGCCAGCAGCCCCATGGCGGGAAACAATGAGCAGTTCTTC.